This is a list of T cell receptor beta chains from one sample in a study of blood T cell repertoires in COVID-19. Here immunoSEQ multiplex PCR was the method, and the copy in TCRdb shows in-frame clones only, minus some. The table shows 95,000 to 120,000 clones, with about four fifths occurring only once. The material sequenced was peripheral blood. The receptors shown here come from a woman in her 70s with acute or convalescent COVID-19. CDR3s include the opening cysteine and the closing phenylalanine or tryptophan. A D gene is named only where the DNA matches it firmly. Clone size is stated in some rows and not others, as once, few, many or a class when expanded.

d_call clone_size j_call v_call cdr3_aa cdr3_nt
TRBD1 NA TRBJ1-2 TRBV15 CATSRDRGNYGYTF TGTGCCACCAGCAGGGACAGGGGAAACTATGGCTACACCTTC
NA NA TRBJ1-6 TRBV9 CASSARQANNSPLHF TGTGCCAGCAGCGCCCGACAGGCCAATAATTCACCCCTCCACTTT
TRBD2 NA TRBJ2-1 TRBV10-1 CASSAYGTSRNNEQFF TGCGCCAGCAGTGCGTATGGGACTAGCCGTAACAATGAGCAGTTCTTC
TRBD2 NA TRBJ2-7 TRBV4-1 CASSQGPTSGRKTYEQYF TGCGCCAGCAGCCAAGGACCGACTAGCGGGAGGAAGACTTACGAGCAGTACTTC
NA NA TRBJ2-7 TRBV19 CASRTRNYEQYF TGTGCCAGTAGGACGCGGAATTACGAGCAGTACTTC
NA NA TRBJ2-5 TRBV27 CASRLEYQETQYF TGTGCCAGCAGATTGGAGTACCAAGAGACCCAGTACTTC
NA few TRBJ1-1 TRBV5-1 CASSLQGSTLDTEAFF TGCGCCAGCAGCTTGCAGGGTAGTACGTTGGACACTGAAGCTTTCTTT
NA NA TRBJ2-1 TRBV12-3/TRBV12-4 CASSLLGHNEQFF TGTGCCAGCAGTTTACTGGGCCACAATGAGCAGTTCTTC
NA NA TRBJ1-6 TRBV5-8 CASRRGMNSPLHF TGTGCCAGCAGGAGAGGGATGAATTCACCCCTCCACTTT
TRBD2 NA TRBJ2-2 TRBV18 CASSPAGGFGTGELFF TGTGCCAGCTCACCTGCGGGGGGCTTCGGGACCGGGGAGCTGTTTTTT
TRBD2 NA TRBJ2-4 TRBV4-1 CASSQAGGSKNIQYF TGCGCCAGCAGCCAAGCGGGGGGTTCTAAAAACATTCAGTACTTC
NA NA TRBJ1-3 TRBV5-6 CASSLAQGYSGNTIYF TGTGCCAGCAGCTTGGCTCAGGGGTACTCTGGAAACACCATATATTTT
NA NA TRBJ1-4 TRBV5-1 CASSLSGVDSEKLFF TGCGCCAGCAGCTTGTCTGGGGTTGACAGTGAAAAACTGTTTTTT
TRBD1 NA TRBJ1-5 TRBV5-3 CARSLAVPGQGGDQPQHF TGTGCCAGAAGCTTGGCAGTACCGGGACAGGGGGGTGATCAGCCCCAGCATTTT
NA few TRBJ2-7 TRBV28 CASSPSSYEQYF TGTGCCAGCAGTCCATCCTCCTACGAGCAGTACTTC
NA NA TRBJ1-1 TRBV28 CASSLSGSNTEAFF TGTGCCAGCAGTTTATCGGGGTCGAACACTGAAGCTTTCTTT
NA once TRBJ1-2 TRBV7-9 CASSSNAGDYGYTF TGTGCCAGCAGCTCCAACGCAGGGGACTATGGCTACACCTTC
TRBD2 NA TRBJ2-1 TRBV5-1 CASSLGTSGGLEQFF TGCGCCAGCAGCTTGGGTACTAGCGGGGGCCTTGAGCAGTTCTTC
NA few TRBJ1-3 TRBV19 CASSMRGGGNTIYF TGTGCCAGTAGTATGAGAGGTGGAGGAAACACCATATATTTT
NA NA TRBJ1-3 TRBV7-2 CASSLDSASGNTIYF TGTGCCAGCAGCTTGGACAGCGCCTCTGGAAACACCATATATTTT